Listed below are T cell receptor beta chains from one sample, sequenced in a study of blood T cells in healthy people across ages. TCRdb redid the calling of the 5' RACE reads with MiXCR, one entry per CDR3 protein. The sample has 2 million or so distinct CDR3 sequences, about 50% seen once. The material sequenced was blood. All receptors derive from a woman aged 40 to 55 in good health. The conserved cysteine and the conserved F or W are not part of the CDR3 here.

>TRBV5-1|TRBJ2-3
ASSLVCYTDTQY
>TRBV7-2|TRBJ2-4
ASSPREDRNIQY
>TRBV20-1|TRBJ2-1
SATGTTNYNEQF
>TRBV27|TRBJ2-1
ASSLNAGERYNEQF
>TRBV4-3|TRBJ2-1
ASSQAARGGGLSEQF
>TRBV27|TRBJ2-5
ASRNGQLIETQY
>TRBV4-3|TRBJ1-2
ASSQFRGNGFT
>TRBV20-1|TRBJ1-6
SARGRVSPLH
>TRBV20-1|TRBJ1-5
SASPGAGSNQPQH
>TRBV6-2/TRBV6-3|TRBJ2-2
ASSYVGDSGELF
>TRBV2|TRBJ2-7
ASSARDEQY
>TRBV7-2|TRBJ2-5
ASSQQRGRETQY
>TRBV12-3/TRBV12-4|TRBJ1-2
ASSLYTGRDYGYT
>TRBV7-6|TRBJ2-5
ASSLDGPSGTQY
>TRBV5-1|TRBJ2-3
ASSSGTSTDTQY
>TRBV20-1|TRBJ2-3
SARDALGTDTQY
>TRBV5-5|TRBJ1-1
ASSKQGFNEAF
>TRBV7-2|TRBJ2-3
ASSLVSGASTDTQY
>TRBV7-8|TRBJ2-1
ASSGTEQF
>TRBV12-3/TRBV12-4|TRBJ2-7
ASSMGGYYEQY
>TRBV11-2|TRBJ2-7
ASSSVQEAQY
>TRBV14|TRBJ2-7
ASSRAGQGYEQY
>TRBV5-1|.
ASSLEPYNEQY
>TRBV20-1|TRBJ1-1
SARPETGRRWNTEAF
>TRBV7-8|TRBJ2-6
ASSLVPWSGANVLT
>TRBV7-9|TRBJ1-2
ASQGGDRGNYGYT
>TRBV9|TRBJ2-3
ASSVGLPTDTQY
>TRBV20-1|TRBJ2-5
SARGRGDAQETQY
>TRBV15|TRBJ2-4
AASRVRYSDIQY
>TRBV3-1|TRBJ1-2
ASSQGTGALYGYT
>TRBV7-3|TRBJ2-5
ASSSRGGAGQETQY
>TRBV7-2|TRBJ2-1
ASSPRRQGGYNEQF
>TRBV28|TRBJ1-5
ASSPPGGTSQPQH
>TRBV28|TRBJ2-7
ASSLSGPKGEQY
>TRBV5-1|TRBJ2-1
ASSPGRANYNEQF
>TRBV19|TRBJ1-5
ASRGRENQPQH
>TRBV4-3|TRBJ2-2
ASRRKEGGTGELF
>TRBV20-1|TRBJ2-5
SARSSSETQY
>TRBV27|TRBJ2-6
ASSPQVAHVLT
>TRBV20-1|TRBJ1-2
SAATGYRDGYT
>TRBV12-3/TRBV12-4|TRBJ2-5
ASSPTSGALGAQY
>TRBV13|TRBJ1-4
ASSPGQGKLF
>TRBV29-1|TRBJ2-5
SVAGKETQY
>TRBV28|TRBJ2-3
ASSFRLAGMGGDTQY
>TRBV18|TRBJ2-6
ASSTATPSSGANVLT
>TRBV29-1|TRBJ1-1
SAQTGTDTEAF